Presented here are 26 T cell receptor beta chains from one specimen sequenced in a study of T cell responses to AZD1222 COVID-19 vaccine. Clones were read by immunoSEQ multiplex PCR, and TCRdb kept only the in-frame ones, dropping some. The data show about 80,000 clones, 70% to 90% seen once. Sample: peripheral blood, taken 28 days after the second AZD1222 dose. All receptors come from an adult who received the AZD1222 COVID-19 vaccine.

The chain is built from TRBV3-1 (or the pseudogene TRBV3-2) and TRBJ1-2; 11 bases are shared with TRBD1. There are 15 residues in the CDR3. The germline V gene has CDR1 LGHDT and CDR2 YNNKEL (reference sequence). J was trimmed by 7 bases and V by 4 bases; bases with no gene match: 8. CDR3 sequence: CASSLVGTGGTGYTF. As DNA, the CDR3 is TGTGCCAGCAGCCTCGTCGGGACAGGGGGTACTGGCTACACCTTC.

The CDR3 spells CASSLGQQGSPLHF. Here the CDR3 DNA reads TGTGCCAGCAGTTTGGGACAGCAGGGATCACCCCTCCACTTT. The gene calls are TRBV2 and TRBJ1-6; 7 bases fit TRBD1. Germline V CDR1 and CDR2: SNHLY, FYNNEI. V gave up 5 bases and J gave up 10 bases; unmatched junction bases: 8. The length of the CDR3 is 14 residues. Combining the CDR3 with reference TRBV2 and TRBJ1-6 gives the whole variable domain EPEVTQTPSHQVTQMGQEVILRCVPISNHLYFYWYRQILGQKVEFLVSFYNNEISEKSEIFDDQFSVERPDGSNFTLKIRSTKLEDSAMYFCASSLGQQGSPLHFGNGTRLTVT.

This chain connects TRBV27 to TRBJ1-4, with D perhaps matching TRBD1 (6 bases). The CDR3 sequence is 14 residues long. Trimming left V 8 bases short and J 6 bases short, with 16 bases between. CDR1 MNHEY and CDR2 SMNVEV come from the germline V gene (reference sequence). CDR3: CASGNTGRDEKLFF. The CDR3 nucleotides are TGTGCCAGCGGCAATACAGGGAGGGATGAAAAACTGTTTTTT.

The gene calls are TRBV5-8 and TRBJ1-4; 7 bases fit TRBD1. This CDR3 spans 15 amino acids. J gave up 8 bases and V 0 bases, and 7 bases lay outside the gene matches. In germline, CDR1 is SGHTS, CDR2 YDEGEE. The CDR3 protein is CASSLGTGTEEKLFF. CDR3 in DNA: TGTGCCAGCAGCTTGGGGACAGGTACAGAAGAAAAACTGTTTTTT.

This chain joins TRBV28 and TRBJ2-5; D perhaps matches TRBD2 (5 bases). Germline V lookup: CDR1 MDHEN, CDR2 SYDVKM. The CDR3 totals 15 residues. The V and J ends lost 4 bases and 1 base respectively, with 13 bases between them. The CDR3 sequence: CASSYGVGVQETQYF. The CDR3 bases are TGTGCCAGCAGTTACGGGGTGGGCGTCCAAGAGACCCAGTACTTC. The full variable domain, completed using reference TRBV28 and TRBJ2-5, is DVKVTQSSRYLVKRTGEKVFLECVQDMDHENMFWYRQDPGLGLRLIYFSYDVKMKEKGDIPEGYSVSREKKERFSLILESASTNQTSMYLCASSYGVGVQETQYFGPGTRLLVL.

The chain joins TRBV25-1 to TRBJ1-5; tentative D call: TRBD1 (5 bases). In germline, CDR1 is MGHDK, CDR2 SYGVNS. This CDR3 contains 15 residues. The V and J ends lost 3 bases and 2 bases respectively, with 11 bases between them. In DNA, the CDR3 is TGTGCCAGCAGTGATCAGACGGGGGGCAATCAGCCCCAGCATTTT. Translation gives CASSDQTGGNQPQHF.

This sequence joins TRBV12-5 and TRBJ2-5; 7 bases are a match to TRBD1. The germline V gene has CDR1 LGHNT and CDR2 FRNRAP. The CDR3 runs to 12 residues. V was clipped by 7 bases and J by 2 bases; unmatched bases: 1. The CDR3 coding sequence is TGTGCTAGTGCACAGGGGCAAGAGACCCAGTACTTC. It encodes CASAQGQETQYF. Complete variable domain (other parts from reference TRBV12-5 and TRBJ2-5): DARVTQTPRHKVTEMGQEVTMRCQPILGHNTVFWYRQTMMQGLELLAYFRNRAPLDDSGMPKDRFSAEMPDATLATLKIQPSEPRDSAVYFCASAQGQETQYFGPGTRLLVL.

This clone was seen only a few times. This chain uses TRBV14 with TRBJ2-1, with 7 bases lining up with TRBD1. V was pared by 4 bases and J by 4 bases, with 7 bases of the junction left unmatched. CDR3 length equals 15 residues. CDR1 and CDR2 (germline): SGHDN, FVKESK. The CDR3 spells CASSPIGGRYNEQFF. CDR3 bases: TGTGCCAGCAGCCCCATAGGGGGCCGGTACAATGAGCAGTTCTTC.

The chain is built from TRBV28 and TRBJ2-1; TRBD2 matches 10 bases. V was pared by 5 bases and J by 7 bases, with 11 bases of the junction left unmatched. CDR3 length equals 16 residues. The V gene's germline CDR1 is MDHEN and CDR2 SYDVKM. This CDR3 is CASSLPLAGVSNEQFF. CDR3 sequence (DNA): TGTGCCAGCAGTCTACCCCTAGCGGGAGTTAGTAATGAGCAGTTCTTC.

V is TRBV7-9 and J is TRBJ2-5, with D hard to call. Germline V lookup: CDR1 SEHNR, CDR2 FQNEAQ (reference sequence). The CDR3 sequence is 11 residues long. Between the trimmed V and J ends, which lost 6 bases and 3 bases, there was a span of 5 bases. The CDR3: CASSREETQYF. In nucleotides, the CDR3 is TGTGCCAGCAGTCGTGAAGAGACCCAGTACTTC.

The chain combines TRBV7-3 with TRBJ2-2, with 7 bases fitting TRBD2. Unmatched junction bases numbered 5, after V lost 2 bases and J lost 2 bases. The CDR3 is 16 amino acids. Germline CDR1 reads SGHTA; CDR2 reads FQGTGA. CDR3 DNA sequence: TGTGCCAGCAGCTTATCGGGGGGACCCAACACCGGGGAGCTGTTTTTT. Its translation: CASSLSGGPNTGELFF.

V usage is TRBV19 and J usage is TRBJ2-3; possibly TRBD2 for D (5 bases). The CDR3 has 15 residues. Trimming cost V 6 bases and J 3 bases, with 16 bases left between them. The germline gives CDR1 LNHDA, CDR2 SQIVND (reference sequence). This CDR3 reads CASSHRTVQTDTQYF. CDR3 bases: TGTGCCAGTAGCCACCGGACTGTTCAGACAGATACGCAGTATTTT.

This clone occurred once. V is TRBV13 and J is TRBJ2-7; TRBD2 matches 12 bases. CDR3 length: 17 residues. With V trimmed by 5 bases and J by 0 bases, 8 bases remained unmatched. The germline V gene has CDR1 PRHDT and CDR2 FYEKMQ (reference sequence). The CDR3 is CASSGGTSGPSSYEQYF. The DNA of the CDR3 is TGTGCCAGCAGCGGGGGGACTAGCGGGCCGAGCTCCTACGAGCAGTACTTC.

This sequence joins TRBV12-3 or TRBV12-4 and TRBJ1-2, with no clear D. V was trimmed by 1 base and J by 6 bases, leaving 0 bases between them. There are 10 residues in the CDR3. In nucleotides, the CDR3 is TGTGCCAGCAGTTTAGATGGCTACACCTTC. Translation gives CASSLDGYTF.

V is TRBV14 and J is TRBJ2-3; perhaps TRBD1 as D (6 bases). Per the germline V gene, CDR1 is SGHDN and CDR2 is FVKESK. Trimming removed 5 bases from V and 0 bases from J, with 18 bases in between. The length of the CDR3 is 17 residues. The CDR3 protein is CASSFNPGQTSTDTQYF. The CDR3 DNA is TGTGCCAGCAGCTTCAATCCGGGACAAACTAGCACAGATACGCAGTATTTT.

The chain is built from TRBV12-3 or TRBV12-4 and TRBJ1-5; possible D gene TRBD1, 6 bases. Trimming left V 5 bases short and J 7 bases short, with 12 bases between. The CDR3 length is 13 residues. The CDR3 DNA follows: TGTGCCAGCAGTCATCCAGGGGCACAGCCCCAGCATTTT. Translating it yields CASSHPGAQPQHF.

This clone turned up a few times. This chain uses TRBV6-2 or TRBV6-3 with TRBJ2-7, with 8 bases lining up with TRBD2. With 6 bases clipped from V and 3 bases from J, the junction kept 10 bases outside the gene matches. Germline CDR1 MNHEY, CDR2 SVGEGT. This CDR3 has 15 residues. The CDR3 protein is CASSLRGLVVYEQYF. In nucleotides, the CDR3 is TGTGCCAGCAGCCTTAGGGGACTAGTTGTCTACGAGCAGTACTTC.

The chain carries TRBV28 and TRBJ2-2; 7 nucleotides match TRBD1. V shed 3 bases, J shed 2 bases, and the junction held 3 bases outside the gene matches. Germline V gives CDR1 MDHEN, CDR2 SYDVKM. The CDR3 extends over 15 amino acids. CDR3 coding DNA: TGTGCCAGCAGTTTTGGGACAGCTAACACCGGGGAGCTGTTTTTT. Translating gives CASSFGTANTGELFF.

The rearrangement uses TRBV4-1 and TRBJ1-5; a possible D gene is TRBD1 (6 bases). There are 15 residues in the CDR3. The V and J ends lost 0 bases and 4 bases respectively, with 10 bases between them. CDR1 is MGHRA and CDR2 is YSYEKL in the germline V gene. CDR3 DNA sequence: TGCGCCAGCAGCCAAGATACAGGGTGGAATCAGCCCCAGCATTTT. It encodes CASSQDTGWNQPQHF.

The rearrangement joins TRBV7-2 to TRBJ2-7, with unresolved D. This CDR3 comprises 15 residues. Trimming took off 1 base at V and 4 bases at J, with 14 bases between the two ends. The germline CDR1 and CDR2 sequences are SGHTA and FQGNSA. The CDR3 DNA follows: TGTGCCAGCAGCTTAGAGTGGGCCGCTGGGTACGAGCAGTACTTC. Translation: CASSLEWAAGYEQYF.

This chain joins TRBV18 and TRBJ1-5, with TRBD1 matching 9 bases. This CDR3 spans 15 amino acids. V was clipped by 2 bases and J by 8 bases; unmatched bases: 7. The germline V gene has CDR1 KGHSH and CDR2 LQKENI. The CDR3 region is CASSPSPQGAKPQHF. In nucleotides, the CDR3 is TGTGCCAGCTCACCATCTCCACAGGGGGCGAAGCCCCAGCATTTT. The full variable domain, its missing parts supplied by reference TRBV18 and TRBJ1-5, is NAGVMQNPRHLVRRRGQEARLRCSPMKGHSHVYWYRQLPEEGLKFMVYLQKENIIDESGMPKERFSAEFPKEGPSILRIQQVVRGDSAAYFCASSPSPQGAKPQHFGDGTRLSIL.

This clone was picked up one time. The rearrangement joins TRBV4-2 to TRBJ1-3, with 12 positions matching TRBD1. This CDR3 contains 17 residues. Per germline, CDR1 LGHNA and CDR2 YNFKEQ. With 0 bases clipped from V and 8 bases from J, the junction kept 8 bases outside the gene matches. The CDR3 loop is CASSQDLNGTGGYTIYF. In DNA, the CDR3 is TGTGCCAGCAGCCAAGATCTCAATGGGACAGGGGGCTACACCATATATTTT.

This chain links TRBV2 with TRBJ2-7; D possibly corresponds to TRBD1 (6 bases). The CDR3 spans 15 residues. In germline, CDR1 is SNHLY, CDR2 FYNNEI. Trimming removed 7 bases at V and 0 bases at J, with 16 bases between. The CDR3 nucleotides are TGTGCCAGCAACAGTATTCAGGGGAGCTCCTACGAGCAGTACTTC. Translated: CASNSIQGSSYEQYF. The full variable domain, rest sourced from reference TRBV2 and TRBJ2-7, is EPEVTQTPSHQVTQMGQEVILRCVPISNHLYFYWYRQILGQKVEFLVSFYNNEISEKSEIFDDQFSVERPDGSNFTLKIRSTKLEDSAMYFCASNSIQGSSYEQYFGPGTRLTVT.

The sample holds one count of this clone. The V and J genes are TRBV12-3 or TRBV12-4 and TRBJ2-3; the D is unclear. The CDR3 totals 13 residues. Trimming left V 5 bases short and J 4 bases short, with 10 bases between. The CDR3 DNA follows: TGTGCCAGCAGTCCGACTTCTCCAGATACGCAGTATTTT. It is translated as CASSPTSPDTQYF.

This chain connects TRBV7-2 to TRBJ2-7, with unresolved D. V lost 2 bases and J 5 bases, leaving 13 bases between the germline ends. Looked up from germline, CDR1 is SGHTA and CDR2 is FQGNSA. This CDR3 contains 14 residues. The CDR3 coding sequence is TGTGCCAGCAGCTTACAGACCGCTACCCACGAGCAGTACTTC. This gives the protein CASSLQTATHEQYF.

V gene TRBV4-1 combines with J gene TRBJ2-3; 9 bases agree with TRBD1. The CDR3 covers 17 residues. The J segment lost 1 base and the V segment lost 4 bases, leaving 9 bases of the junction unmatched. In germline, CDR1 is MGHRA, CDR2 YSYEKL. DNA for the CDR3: TGCGCCAGCAGCCTGTCATATCGGACAGGGGGCACAGATACGCAGTATTTT. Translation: CASSLSYRTGGTDTQYF.